Below are 26 T cell receptor beta chains sequenced from a single sample in a study of T cells in Graves' hyperthyroidism and ophthalmopathy. Authors of the study amplified TCR beta CDR3 regions from RNA transcripts. An initial round of RT-PCR targeting the TCR CDR3 relied on the HTBI primer set. TCRdb analysed the multiplex PCR reads with MiXCR anew, one entry per CDR3 protein. The data show over 650,000 distinct CDR3 sequences, less than 45% seen once. The sequencing input was peripheral blood or thyroid tissue (not recorded which). The receptor source for this set is an adult man with Graves' disease, either hyperthyroidism or ophthalmopathy (not recorded which).

In its sample, this clonotype was seen many times. The CDR3 protein is CASSTGTGDGYTF. CDR3 nucleotide sequence: TGCGCCAGCAGCACCGGGACAGGGGATGGCTACACCTTC. The J gene is TRBJ1-2, the V gene TRBV5-1; the match to TRBD1 covers 10 bases. Germline loops: CDR1 SGHRS, CDR2 YFSETQ. This CDR3 is 13 amino acids long. V lost 4 bases, J lost 6 bases, and 3 bases stayed unmatched.

The chain employs TRBV7-2 and TRBJ2-2; 9 bases are shared with TRBD1. CDR3 size: 15 residues. V was clipped by 9 bases and J by 4 bases; unmatched bases: 9. CDR1 is SGHTA, CDR2 FQGNSA, per germline. CDR3 sequence reads: CASSIQQGATGELFF. The CDR3, as DNA: TGTGCCAGTAGTATTCAACAGGGGGCCACCGGGGAGCTGTTTTTT.

In its sample, this clonotype was seen a few times. Written as DNA, the CDR3 is TGCGCCAGCAGCTACTTCTATAACTACGAGCAGTACTTC. Translation: CASSYFYNYEQYF. The chain carries TRBV5-1 and TRBJ2-7, with no clear D. Germline V gene lookup returns CDR1 SGHRS and CDR2 YFSETQ. V was trimmed by 3 bases and J by 3 bases, leaving 10 bases between them. This CDR3 spans 13 amino acids.

This chain links TRBV25-1 with TRBJ1-2; D is uncertain. Per germline, CDR1 MGHDK and CDR2 SYGVNS. Trimming removed 4 bases at V and 3 bases at J, with 15 bases between. This CDR3 comprises 15 residues. This CDR3 reads CASSARDKVHYGYTF. The CDR3 DNA is TGTGCCAGCAGTGCTAGAGATAAAGTGCACTATGGCTACACCTTC.

Points on this clonotype: Just one base apart from a much larger clone, this may be a read error. J is TRBJ1-3 and V is TRBV29-1; possibly TRBD1 for D (6 bases). From germline, CDR1 is SQVTM and CDR2 ANQGSEA. V was trimmed by 3 bases and J by 0 bases, leaving 15 bases between them. The CDR3 runs 16 residues. The CDR3 sequence: CSVEDSPWNSGNTIYF. CDR3 sequence (DNA): TGCAGCGTTGAGGACAGTCCTTGGAACTCTGGAAACACCATATATTTT.

This clonotype came up a few times. This rearrangement joins TRBV7-6 to TRBJ2-2, with unresolved D. This CDR3 is 14 amino acids long. Germline loops: CDR1 SGHVS, CDR2 FNYEAQ. V gave up 2 bases and J gave up 6 bases, with 10 bases separating them. CDR3 protein: CASSLSEGSGELFF. The CDR3 region has the DNA TGTGCCAGCAGCTTAAGTGAAGGGTCCGGGGAGCTGTTTTTT. The variable domain in full, with the rest retrieved from reference TRBV7-6 and TRBJ2-2, is GAGVSQSPRYKVTKRGQDVALRCDPISGHVSLYWYRQALGQGPEFLTYFNYEAQQDKSGLPNDRFSAERPEGSISTLTIQRTEQRDSAMYRCASSLSEGSGELFFGEGSRLTVL.

The CDR3 coding sequence is TGCAGTGCTAGCTCGGGTAATAATGAAAAACTGTTTTTT. This translates into CSASSGNNEKLFF. The rearrangement uses TRBV20-1 and TRBJ1-4; D is uncertain. V was shortened by 3 bases and J by 4 bases, with 9 bases between the two germline ends. Per germline, CDR1 DFQATT and CDR2 SNEGSKA (reference sequence). CDR3 length: 13 residues.

V is TRBV15 and J is TRBJ2-5, with no clear D. The CDR3 is made up of 12 amino acids. Trimming took off 0 bases at V and 5 bases at J, with 4 bases between the two ends. Germline V gene lookup returns CDR1 LNHNV and CDR2 YYDKDF (reference sequence). Here the CDR3 reads CATSREVETQYF. The CDR3, as DNA: TGTGCCACCAGCAGAGAGGTGGAGACCCAGTACTTC.

The V gene is TRBV2, the J gene TRBJ1-1; 7 nucleotides agree with TRBD1. Germline V lookup: CDR1 SNHLY, CDR2 FYNNEI. This CDR3 has 14 amino acids. V lost 6 bases to trimming and J lost 5 bases; unmatched junction nucleotides: 9. In DNA form, the CDR3 reads TGTGCCAGCAGCAATCAGGGGGGGAGGACTGAAGCTTTCTTT. Translated: CASSNQGGRTEAFF.

The chain joins TRBV7-6 to TRBJ2-5; TRBD2 is a possible D gene (6 bases). The germline V gene encodes CDR1 SGHVS and CDR2 FNYEAQ. The CDR3 spans 14 residues. V was shortened by 3 bases and J by 1 base, with 9 bases between the two germline ends. CDR3 DNA: TGTGCCAGCAGCTTGCTAGCGTCCCAAGAGACCCAGTACTTC. This encodes CASSLLASQETQYF.

Turning to this clonotype: The junction and the germline gene differ at one end; a read error may be behind it. This sequence joins TRBV10-3 and TRBJ2-7; 7 bases align to TRBD2. The V gene's germline CDR1 is ENHRY and CDR2 SYGVKD. This CDR3 comprises 16 residues. In nucleotides, the CDR3 is TGTGCCAGCAGTGAAGTGGGCTGGGGGGGCTCCTACGAGCAGTACTTC. Protein: CASSEVGWGGSYEQYF.

The chain is built from TRBV9 and TRBJ2-2, with TRBD2 identical over 7 bases. The CDR3 contains 16 residues. Germline V lookup: CDR1 SGDLS, CDR2 YYNGEE. The V and J ends lost 0 bases and 4 bases, in that order; junction bases with no gene match: 6. CDR3 protein: CASSVDEAGTTGELFF. The CDR3 DNA sequence: TGTGCCAGCAGCGTAGATGAAGCGGGGACCACCGGGGAGCTGTTTTTT.

This rearrangement joins TRBV7-8 to TRBJ1-6; D perhaps matches TRBD1 (5 bases). V lost 4 bases to trimming and J lost 10 bases, with 14 bases between them. This CDR3 has 14 amino acids. CDR1 and CDR2 from the germline V gene are SGHVS and FQNEAQ. CDR3 region: CASSYKSGESPLHF. The DNA of the CDR3 is TGTGCCAGCAGCTACAAATCGGGGGAATCACCCCTCCACTTT.

V is TRBV7-9 and J is TRBJ2-7, with 7 nucleotides matching TRBD1. Germline lookup yields CDR1 SEHNR and CDR2 FQNEAQ (reference sequence). The length of the CDR3 is 12 residues. Trimming at V came to 8 bases and at J to 6 bases, leaving 7 bases not matched to a gene. CDR3 DNA sequence: TGTGCCAGCTCACGGGACAGCATCGAGCAGTACTTC. Translating it yields CASSRDSIEQYF.

V usage is TRBV9 and J usage is TRBJ2-6; D is possibly TRBD2 (5 bases). The germline V gene has CDR1 SGDLS and CDR2 YYNGEE. Deletions cut 4 bases from V and 2 bases from J, with 13 bases between. The CDR3 length is 16 residues. The CDR3: CASSLMRGPGANVLTF. DNA for the CDR3: TGTGCCAGCAGCTTAATGAGAGGGCCTGGGGCCAACGTCCTGACTTTC.

This clonotype was detected ten times or more. The genes are TRBV2 and TRBJ2-7; D tentatively fits TRBD1 or TRBD2 (5 bases each). The CDR3 contains 14 residues. Germline values: CDR1 SNHLY, CDR2 FYNNEI. Trimming shortened V by 7 bases and J by 3 bases, and 16 bases separated the two germline ends. The CDR3 protein is CASNPRDGGYEQYF. Written as DNA, the CDR3 is TGTGCCAGCAACCCCAGGGACGGAGGCTACGAGCAGTACTTC.

Concerning this clonotype itself: This could be a read error, since a much larger clone is one nucleotide away. This chain uses TRBV9 with TRBJ1-6, with unresolved D. There are 15 residues in the CDR3. CDR1 is SGDLS and CDR2 is YYNGEE in the germline V gene. The CDR3 DNA sequence: TGTGCCAGCATCGTAGACGGGCAGTATAATTCACCCCTCCACTTT. Translated, it gives CASIVDGQYNSPLHF.

V is TRBV7-2 and J is TRBJ1-2, with D possibly TRBD1 on 6 matching bases. Germline V gene sequence: CDR1 SGHTA, CDR2 FQGNSA. V was cut by 5 bases and J by 3 bases, with 19 bases left in between. The CDR3 runs to 16 residues. The CDR3 reads CASSHHLQGSYYGYTF. The CDR3 region has the DNA TGTGCCAGCAGCCACCACTTACAGGGAAGTTACTATGGCTACACCTTC. Full variable domain (rest looked up from reference TRBV7-2 and TRBJ1-2): GAGVSQSPSNKVTEKGKDVELRCDPISGHTALYWYRQSLGQGLEFLIYFQGNSAPDKSGLPSDRFSAERTGGSVSTLTIQRTQQEDSAVYLCASSHHLQGSYYGYTFGSGTRLTVV.

This clonotype was counted at least ten times. The chain links TRBV25-1 to TRBJ1-3; TRBD1 agrees at 8 bases. CDR3 size: 16 residues. Per germline, CDR1 MGHDK and CDR2 SYGVNS. J gave up 1 base and V 6 bases, and 8 bases lay outside the gene matches. The CDR3 reads CASSGTGGGSGNTIYF. In DNA, the CDR3 is TGTGCCAGCAGCGGTACAGGGGGTGGGTCTGGAAACACCATATATTTT.

This clonotype showed up just once. A read error is possible here, since a much larger clone lies one base away. This chain links TRBV2 with TRBJ1-1; D remains ambiguous. The CDR3 is 11 amino acids. Between the trimmed V and J ends, which lost 1 base and 10 bases, there was a span of 7 bases. Germline CDR1 reads SNHLY; CDR2 reads FYNNEI. The CDR3 protein is CASSEGIRAFF. The CDR3 DNA is TGTGCCAGCAGTGAAGGGATCCGAGCTTTCTTT. Filled out from reference TRBV2 and TRBJ1-1, the complete variable domain reads EPEVTQTPSHQVTQMGQEVILRCVPISNHLYFYWYRQILGQKVEFLVSFYNNEISEKSEIFDDQFSVERPDGSNFTLKIRSTKLEDSAMYFCASSEGIRAFFGQGTRLTVV.

The chain has TRBV29-1 and TRBJ1-2; possible D gene TRBD1, 5 bases. Germline V CDR1 and CDR2: SQVTM, ANQGSEA. This CDR3 region has 14 residues. Trimming cost V 7 bases and J 8 bases, with 23 bases left between them. The CDR3 DNA follows: TGCAGCGGGACAATGACAGACACTAACGCCGGCTACACCTTC. This translates into CSGTMTDTNAGYTF.

This clonotype was detected a few times. The V and J genes are TRBV19 and TRBJ1-1; D is ambiguous. From germline, CDR1 is LNHDA and CDR2 SQIVND (reference sequence). V dropped 3 bases and J dropped 2 bases, with 13 bases sitting between them. The CDR3 has 15 amino acids. The CDR3 sequence is CASSMGRAYNTEAFF. CDR3 sequence (DNA): TGTGCCAGTAGTATGGGGAGAGCGTATAACACTGAAGCTTTCTTT.

This clonotype has only a few counts. The V and J genes are TRBV24-1 and TRBJ1-2; the match to TRBD1 covers 7 bases. V lost 5 bases, J lost 8 bases, and 10 bases stayed unmatched. Germline assignment: CDR1 KGHDR and CDR2 SFDVKD. The CDR3 covers 14 residues. The CDR3 reads CATSASDRAWGYTF. CDR3 sequence (DNA): TGTGCCACCAGTGCTAGTGACAGGGCCTGGGGCTACACCTTC.

This sequence joins TRBV9 and TRBJ1-2, with D perhaps TRBD1 (6 bases). In germline, CDR1 is SGDLS, CDR2 YYNGEE. V was clipped by 4 bases and J by 8 bases, with 21 bases between them. The CDR3 loop spans 15 amino acids. In nucleotides, the CDR3 is TGTGCCAGCAGCCAAGATCGTTGGGGGGCGAAAGGCTACACCTTC. Translated: CASSQDRWGAKGYTF.

This clonotype turned up a few times. The J gene is TRBJ1-3, the V gene TRBV6-5; D perhaps matches TRBD1 (6 bases). The germline gives CDR1 MNHEY, CDR2 SVGAGI. The CDR3 extends over 13 amino acids. V lost 6 bases, J lost 3 bases, and 9 bases lay in between. This CDR3 reads CASRRDIGNTIYF. The CDR3 DNA reads as TGTGCCAGCAGGCGGGACATTGGAAACACCATATATTTT.

In its sample, this clonotype was seen many times. CDR3 residues: CASSPTDRQETQYF. CDR3 bases: TGTGCCAGCAGCCCCACGGACAGGCAAGAGACCCAGTACTTC. The chain joins TRBV5-6 to TRBJ2-5; TRBD1 matches at 7 bases. CDR1 SGHDT and CDR2 YYEEEE come from the germline V gene. V lost 4 bases and J lost 2; bases outside the gene matches: 5. This CDR3 comprises 14 residues.